Below, 22 T cell receptor beta chains from the same sample are listed, as sequenced in a study of blood T cell repertoires in COVID-19. The assay was immunoSEQ multiplex PCR, and TCRdb's table has in-frame clones only and misses some. Among 240,000 or so clones, approximately 83% were seen once, and the ten largest hold 1.5% to 2%. Sequences were obtained from peripheral blood. The source of these receptors is a man under 40 who had recovered from COVID-19.

The V and J genes are TRBV27 and TRBJ2-2; TRBD1 matches at 9 bases. The CDR3 is made up of 13 amino acids. The V gene end was trimmed by 7 bases and the J gene end by 6 bases; junction bases not matched to a gene: 3. The V gene's germline CDR1 is MNHEY and CDR2 SMNVEV (reference sequence). The DNA for the CDR3 is TGTGCCAGCACTAGACAGGGGGCCGGGGAGCTGTTTTTT. Amino acids: CASTRQGAGELFF.

This clone was seen a handful of times. The chain links TRBV6-5 to TRBJ2-2; a possible D gene is TRBD2 (7 bases). V lost 7 bases to trimming and J lost 4 bases, with 16 bases between them. The germline V gene has CDR1 MNHEY and CDR2 SVGAGI. The CDR3 has 15 amino acids. The CDR3 nucleotides read TGTGCCAGCAATAGGAACAGGGAGGGCACCGGGGAGCTGTTTTTT. Protein: CASNRNREGTGELFF.

The chain employs TRBV12-5 and TRBJ1-1; TRBD1 matches 7 bases. CDR1 is LGHNT and CDR2 is FRNRAP in the germline V gene. With V trimmed by 0 bases and J by 1 base, 5 bases remained unmatched. The CDR3 contains 16 residues. The CDR3 is CASGLVRQGGNTEAFF. The CDR3 nucleotides read TGTGCTAGTGGTTTGGTCCGCCAGGGGGGGAACACTGAAGCTTTCTTT.

V gene TRBV4-2 combines with J gene TRBJ1-4; no clear D gene. Germline-derived CDR1 and CDR2 are LGHNA and YNFKEQ. Trimming took off 3 bases at V and 5 bases at J, with 10 bases between the two ends. This CDR3 has 14 residues. CDR3 sequence: CASSHSQTNEKLFF. CDR3 nucleotide sequence: TGTGCCAGCAGCCATTCCCAGACAAATGAAAAACTGTTTTTT.

The chain's CDR3 is CASSQDRGARGNTIYF. The CDR3 DNA follows: TGTGCCAGCAGCCAAGATCGGGGGGCGCGGGGAAACACCATATATTTT. This chain connects TRBV14 to TRBJ1-3; D is possibly TRBD1 (6 bases). The CDR3 runs 16 residues. CDR1 is SGHDN and CDR2 is FVKESK in the germline V gene. V shed 0 bases and J shed 4 bases, with 13 bases lying between them. The variable domain in full, completed from reference TRBV14 and TRBJ1-3, reads EAGVTQFPSHSVIEKGQTVTLRCDPISGHDNLYWYRRVMGKEIKFLLHFVKESKQDESGMPNNRFLAERTGGTYSTLKVQPAELEDSGVYFCASSQDRGARGNTIYFGEGSWLTVV.

The chain employs TRBV15 and TRBJ2-5, with 9 nucleotides matching TRBD2. CDR1 and CDR2 (germline): LNHNV, YYDKDF (reference sequence). CDR3 length: 17 amino acids. V was pared by 2 bases and J by 1 base, with 8 bases of the junction left unmatched. CDR3: CATSRLSGGGLQETQYF. The CDR3 nucleotides are TGTGCCACCAGCAGACTTAGCGGGGGTGGGCTCCAAGAGACCCAGTACTTC.

The chain carries TRBV6-5 and TRBJ2-1, with 7 bases aligning to TRBD2. Germline V gene data show CDR1 as MNHEY and CDR2 as SVGAGI. The CDR3 covers 15 residues. The V and J ends lost 6 bases and 1 base, in that order; junction bases with no gene match: 6. The CDR3 loop reads CASRSGGASYNEQFF. The CDR3 coding sequence is TGTGCCAGCAGATCGGGGGGTGCGTCCTACAATGAGCAGTTCTTC.

The rearrangement links TRBV3-1 (or the pseudogene TRBV3-2) to TRBJ1-1; possible D gene TRBD1, 6 bases. From germline, CDR1 is LGHDT and CDR2 YNNKEL (reference sequence). V lost 1 base to trimming and J lost 8 bases, with 11 bases between them. CDR3 size: 13 residues. CDR3 in DNA: TGTGCCAGCAGCCAAGTTATCGACAGGGAAGCTTTCTTT. Translation gives CASSQVIDREAFF.

The J gene is TRBJ2-7, the V gene TRBV3-1 (or the pseudogene TRBV3-2); 8 bases align to TRBD1. With V trimmed by 2 bases and J by 0 bases, 3 bases remained unmatched. Per germline, CDR1 LGHDT and CDR2 YNNKEL (reference sequence). This CDR3 is built from 15 residues. The CDR3 nucleotides are TGTGCCAGCAGCCAATACAGGGGGAGCTCCTACGAGCAGTACTTC. Translating gives CASSQYRGSSYEQYF.

V gene TRBV5-8 combines with J gene TRBJ1-5; D call uncertain. V gave up 3 bases and J gave up 1 base, with 17 bases separating them. The CDR3 totals 17 residues. CDR1 and CDR2 (germline): SGHTS, YDEGEE. The CDR3 protein is CASSSFRTIGSNQPQHF. The CDR3 coding sequence is TGTGCCAGCAGCTCCTTTCGGACTATTGGGAGCAATCAGCCCCAGCATTTT.

The rearrangement links TRBV5-4 to TRBJ2-7; weak D call: TRBD2 (5 bases). The CDR3 runs to 15 residues. Germline CDR1 reads SGHNT; CDR2 reads YYREEE (reference sequence). V lost 3 bases and J 6 bases, leaving 19 bases between the germline ends. CDR3 DNA: TGTGCCAGCAGCTCCCCGGGAATAAGACCCTCCGAGCAGTACTTC. Protein sequence: CASSSPGIRPSEQYF.

J is TRBJ2-3 and V is TRBV5-1; 11 bases are a match to TRBD1. V lost 2 bases to trimming and J lost 1 base; unmatched junction nucleotides: 3. The CDR3 contains 16 residues. Germline CDR1 SGHRS, CDR2 YFSETQ. The CDR3 sequence: CASSFGDRGGTDTQYF. The CDR3 nucleotides read TGCGCCAGCAGCTTTGGGGACAGGGGGGGCACAGATACGCAGTATTTT.

The gene calls are TRBV18 and TRBJ1-5, with D tentatively TRBD1 (6 bases). The CDR3 has 15 amino acids. Germline V gene lookup returns CDR1 KGHSH and CDR2 LQKENI. V gave up 4 bases and J gave up 7 bases, with 17 bases separating them. The CDR3 DNA follows: TGTGCCAGCTCACTCTTACAGGGCTCCGAGCAGCCCCAGCATTTT. Its translation: CASSLLQGSEQPQHF.

J is TRBJ1-2 and V is TRBV6-4; 7 bases match TRBD1. This CDR3 has 13 residues. CDR1 is MRHNA, CDR2 SNTAGT, per germline. Losses at the gene ends were 6 bases for V and 3 bases for J; bases not matched to a gene: 4. CDR3 protein: CASRRTGDYGYTF. The CDR3 DNA is TGTGCCAGCAGAAGAACAGGGGACTATGGCTACACCTTC.

This sequence joins TRBV5-1 and TRBJ1-4; tentative D call: TRBD1 (6 bases). V was trimmed by 2 bases and J by 2 bases, leaving 13 bases between them. CDR1 and CDR2 (germline): SGHRS, YFSETQ. This CDR3 has 16 amino acids. This CDR3 is CASSFVTGTTNEKLFF. The CDR3 coding sequence is TGCGCCAGCAGCTTCGTTACAGGGACCACTAATGAAAAACTGTTTTTT.

This clone occurred once. V usage is TRBV11-2 and J usage is TRBJ1-2, with D possibly being TRBD1 (5 bases). This CDR3 contains 16 residues. V was clipped by 2 bases and J by 3 bases, with 16 bases between them. Germline V gene data show CDR1 as SGHAT and CDR2 as FQNNGV. CDR3 DNA sequence: TGTGCCAGCAGCTTACACCCTCGGGGGGACGACTATGGCTACACCTTC. This codes for CASSLHPRGDDYGYTF.

CDR3 sequence (DNA): TGTGCCAGCAGCCAAGACCGGAGGGCTTTCTTT. Translated: CASSQDRRAFF. The chain couples TRBV12-3 or TRBV12-4 to TRBJ1-1; D is unresolved. This CDR3 is built from 11 residues. Trimming cost V 6 bases and J 11 bases, with 13 bases left between them.

The gene calls are TRBV19 and TRBJ1-1; no firm D call. Trimming pared 2 bases from V and 0 bases from J, leaving 13 bases between. The CDR3 sequence is 16 residues long. Germline V CDR1 and CDR2: LNHDA, SQIVND (reference sequence). The CDR3 DNA reads TGTGCCAGTAGTATACCCAGGACTGGGTTGAACACTGAAGCTTTCTTT. Protein sequence: CASSIPRTGLNTEAFF. Full variable domain (missing parts from reference TRBV19 and TRBJ1-1): DGGITQSPKYLFRKEGQNVTLSCEQNLNHDAMYWYRQDPGQGLRLIYYSQIVNDFQKGDIAEGYSVSREKKESFPLTVTSAQKNPTAFYLCASSIPRTGLNTEAFFGQGTRLTVV.

The chain carries TRBV5-4 and TRBJ1-1, with 8 bases identical to TRBD1. The J segment lost 1 base and the V segment lost 6 bases, leaving 11 bases of the junction unmatched. Germline V gives CDR1 SGHNT, CDR2 YYREEE (reference sequence). This CDR3 has 16 amino acids. CDR3 in DNA: TGTGCCAGCAACTCGGGTCGGGGGACAGGGAACACTGAAGCTTTCTTT. This encodes CASNSGRGTGNTEAFF.

This chain joins TRBV19 and TRBJ2-5, with 7 bases fitting TRBD1. The CDR3 runs 16 residues. Germline loops: CDR1 LNHDA, CDR2 SQIVND (reference sequence). With 2 bases clipped from V and 4 bases from J, the junction kept 10 bases outside the gene matches. CDR3 nucleotide sequence: TGTGCCAGTAGTATATCCCCAGGGGGTGCAGCAGAGACCCAGTACTTC. Translation gives CASSISPGGAAETQYF.

This chain joins TRBV7-9 and TRBJ2-3; 8 nucleotides match TRBD1. Trimming cost V 3 bases and J 4 bases; bases outside gene matches: 15. CDR1 and CDR2 (germline): SEHNR, FQNEAQ (reference sequence). CDR3 size: 18 residues. The CDR3 region is CASSFPIGQGSGADTQYF. The CDR3 DNA follows: TGTGCCAGCAGCTTTCCGATCGGACAGGGTAGTGGAGCAGATACGCAGTATTTT.

The J gene is TRBJ2-4, the V gene TRBV7-9, with D maybe TRBD1 (6 bases). V was cut by 4 bases and J by 6 bases, with 19 bases left in between. This CDR3 contains 16 residues. Germline CDR1 is SEHNR and CDR2 is FQNEAQ (reference sequence). The CDR3 DNA is TGTGCCAGCAGCTCCAGTTGGGGGCAAGGGGTAAACATTCAGTACTTC. Translated: CASSSSWGQGVNIQYF.